Below are 19 T cell receptor beta chains sequenced from a single sample in a study of CD8 T cells in Susac syndrome. RNA, at about 0.45 to 1 ug, was reverse transcribed with random hexamers. TCRdb re-derived calls from the immunoSEQ multiplex PCR reads in MiXCR, one entry per CDR3 protein. This table has 170,000 or so distinct CDR3 sequences, 95% to 97% appearing once. Material for sequencing was CD4+ T cells from PBMCs. The receptors shown here come from a human donor with Susac syndrome.

CDR3 bases: TGCAGCGTTGACCCCAGGGTCGAGGAAGAGCAGTACGTC. It encodes CSVDPRVEEEQYV. The genes are TRBV29-1 and TRBJ2-7; tentative D call: TRBD1 (5 bases). The V gene lost 3 bases and the J gene lost 7 bases, with 16 bases spanning the gap. The CDR3 runs 13 residues. Germline CDR1 reads SQVTM; CDR2 reads ANQGSEA.

This clonotype was seen once. V usage is TRBV29-1 and J usage is TRBJ2-1; 14 bases map to TRBD2. The germline CDR1 and CDR2 sequences are SQVTM and ANQGSEA. The V gene end was trimmed by 6 bases and the J gene end by 6 bases; junction bases not matched to a gene: 4. The CDR3 has 14 amino acids. CDR3 protein: CSVTTSGGANEQFF. CDR3 DNA sequence: TGCAGCGTCACGACTAGCGGGGGGGCCAATGAGCAGTTCTTC.

This clonotype was observed a single time. This chain joins TRBV5-1 and TRBJ1-5; tentatively, D is TRBD1 (6 bases). The ends were cut back, 4 bases at V and 2 bases at J, with 16 bases in the middle. In germline, CDR1 is SGHRS, CDR2 YFSETQ. This CDR3 has 16 residues. The CDR3 DNA reads TGCGCCAGCAGCCCGGGCGGGGGGCGCGGCAATCAGCCCCAGCATTTT. Amino acid sequence: CASSPGGGRGNQPQHF.

V usage is TRBV7-9 and J usage is TRBJ2-4; D gene uncertain. V dropped 4 bases and J dropped 6 bases, with 4 bases sitting between them. This CDR3 contains 11 residues. Per germline, CDR1 SEHNR and CDR2 FQNEAQ (reference sequence). CDR3: CASSSGNIQYF. Here the CDR3 DNA reads TGTGCCAGCAGCTCTGGAAACATTCAGTACTTC.

The rearrangement links TRBV5-5 to TRBJ2-7; D not resolved. The CDR3 runs to 14 residues. Germline CDR1 SGHKS, CDR2 YYEKEE (reference sequence). Trimming took 0 bases from V and 1 from J, leaving 8 bases between them. The CDR3 region is CASSLVGRSYEQYV. As DNA, the CDR3 is TGTGCCAGCAGCTTGGTAGGCAGATCCTACGAGCAGTACGTC.

The DNA of the CDR3 is TGCGCCAGCAGCCAAGAAGAAACGCGGGCGAGGCGCAATCAGCCCCAGCATTTT. As protein: CASSQEETRARRNQPQHF. The rearrangement links TRBV4-1 to TRBJ1-5; no reliable D call. Trimming removed 0 bases from V and 2 bases from J, with 17 bases in between. Looked up from germline, CDR1 is MGHRA and CDR2 is YSYEKL. This CDR3 has 18 residues.

This clonotype was recorded once. The V call is TRBV6-6, the J call TRBJ2-5; 7 positions match TRBD2. Per the germline V gene, CDR1 is MNHNY and CDR2 is SVGAGI (reference sequence). The CDR3 runs 15 residues. Trimming at V came to 6 bases and at J to 1 base, leaving 8 bases not matched to a gene. CDR3 bases: TGTGCCAGCAGCCCCGGCGGGACTACCCAAGAGACCCAGTACTTC. This sequence encodes CASSPGGTTQETQYF.

The chain joins TRBV29-1 to TRBJ1-1, with no clear D. CDR3 length: 11 residues. Germline loops: CDR1 SQVTM, CDR2 ANQGSEA. Trimming left V 2 bases short and J 0 bases short, with 1 base between. In nucleotides, the CDR3 is TGCAGCGTTGAATTGAACACTGAAGCTTTCTTT. Protein sequence: CSVELNTEAFF.

The rearrangement joins TRBV27 to TRBJ2-7; perhaps TRBD1 as D (7 bases). The length of the CDR3 is 14 residues. Deletions cut 2 bases from V and 3 bases from J, with 11 bases between. The V gene's germline CDR1 is MNHEY and CDR2 SMNVEV (reference sequence). The CDR3, as DNA: TGTGCCAGCAGTTTACAGGGGGGCAACTACGAGCAGTACTTC. Translated, it gives CASSLQGGNYEQYF.

The chain combines TRBV29-1 with TRBJ2-1; TRBD2 matches 10 bases. The trim removed 3 bases at V and 7 bases at J, leaving 6 bases unmatched. The CDR3 is 14 amino acids. Germline loops: CDR1 SQVTM, CDR2 ANQGSEA. The CDR3 loop reads CSVDGLAGENEQFF. The CDR3 nucleotides are TGCAGCGTTGACGGGCTAGCGGGGGAGAATGAGCAGTTCTTC.

The CDR3 loop reads CASSLQGISYEQYF. The CDR3 coding sequence is TGTGCCAGCAGCCTCCAGGGGATTTCCTACGAGCAGTACTTC. The chain recombines TRBV13 with TRBJ2-7; the D gene is possibly TRBD1 (6 bases). The CDR3 runs to 14 residues. Germline values: CDR1 PRHDT, CDR2 FYEKMQ (reference sequence). Trimming cost V 5 bases and J 1 base, with 12 bases left between them.

The gene calls are TRBV30 and TRBJ1-5; possibly TRBD1 for D (5 bases). The germline V and J ends were trimmed by 1 base and 4 bases, with 8 bases remaining between them. This CDR3 is built from 13 residues. CDR1 and CDR2 from the germline V gene are GTSNPN and SVGIG (reference sequence). The CDR3 bases are TGTGCCTGGAGTGCCGGGGGAAATCAGCCCCAGCATTTT. This gives the protein CAWSAGGNQPQHF.

The rearrangement joins TRBV6-6 to TRBJ1-5; D is possibly TRBD1 (6 bases). Trimming cost V 2 bases and J 1 base, with 6 bases left between them. Germline loops: CDR1 MNHNY, CDR2 SVGAGI (reference sequence). This CDR3 spans 14 amino acids. This chain's CDR3 is CASSYGQSNQPQHF. The CDR3 DNA is TGTGCCAGCAGTTACGGACAGAGCAATCAGCCCCAGCATTTT.

V and J are TRBV5-1 and TRBJ2-7; tentatively, D is TRBD1 (5 bases). The CDR3 has 13 amino acids. The germline V and J ends were trimmed by 2 bases and 3 bases, with 9 bases remaining between them. Germline V gene sequence: CDR1 SGHRS, CDR2 YFSETQ. The CDR3 DNA sequence: TGCGCCAGCAGCTTCGTTACAGGCTACGAGCAGTACTTC. Its protein product is CASSFVTGYEQYF. The full variable domain, completed using reference TRBV5-1 and TRBJ2-7, is KAGVTQTPRYLIKTRGQQVTLSCSPISGHRSVSWYQQTPGQGLQFLFEYFSETQRNKGNFPGRFSGRQFSNSRSEMNVSTLELGDSALYLCASSFVTGYEQYFGPGTRLTVT.

The chain couples TRBV5-4 to TRBJ2-7, with 10 bases that match TRBD2. The V gene's germline CDR1 is SGHNT and CDR2 YYREEE (reference sequence). The CDR3 runs to 17 residues. The V and J ends lost 0 bases and 6 bases, in that order; junction bases with no gene match: 12. CDR3 in amino acids: CASSLESSTSGKGEQYF. CDR3 DNA sequence: TGTGCCAGCAGCTTGGAGAGCAGTACTAGCGGGAAGGGCGAGCAGTACTTC. The full variable domain, its missing parts supplied by reference TRBV5-4 and TRBJ2-7, is ETGVTQSPTHLIKTRGQQVTLRCSSQSGHNTVSWYQQALGQGPQFIFQYYREEENGRGNFPPRFSGLQFPNYSSELNVNALELDDSALYLCASSLESSTSGKGEQYFGPGTRLTVT.

The chain recombines TRBV24-1 with TRBJ2-5; D gene uncertain. Germline lookup yields CDR1 KGHDR and CDR2 SFDVKD. There are 12 residues in the CDR3. V dropped 3 bases and J dropped 5 bases, with 6 bases sitting between them. CDR3 amino acids: CATSDVGETQYF. The CDR3 coding sequence is TGTGCCACCAGTGATGTCGGGGAGACCCAGTACTTC.

The rearrangement joins TRBV5-4 to TRBJ2-5, with D possibly being TRBD2 (6 bases). V lost 4 bases and J 1 base, leaving 11 bases between the germline ends. CDR3 size: 14 residues. Germline values: CDR1 SGHNT, CDR2 YYREEE (reference sequence). CDR3 bases: TGTGCCAGCAGCCGAGGAGGGACCCAAGAGACCCAGTACTTC. Translation gives CASSRGGTQETQYF.

V is TRBV28 and J is TRBJ2-3, with D perhaps matching TRBD2 (6 bases). This CDR3 comprises 14 residues. CDR1 is MDHEN and CDR2 is SYDVKM in the germline V gene. The V end lost 5 bases, the J end lost 3 bases, and 12 bases lay between the germline ends. CDR3 residues: CASSTLGTTDTQYF. CDR3 nucleotide sequence: TGTGCCAGCAGTACCCTAGGGACTACAGATACGCAGTATTTT.

This clonotype was detected only once. The gene calls are TRBV7-9 and TRBJ2-5; D remains ambiguous. The CDR3 length is 16 residues. Germline V gives CDR1 SEHNR, CDR2 FQNEAQ (reference sequence). Trimming removed 5 bases from V and 2 bases from J, with 18 bases in between. The CDR3 reads CASSAPSTRQQETQYF. The CDR3 nucleotides are TGTGCCAGCAGCGCCCCCTCTACCCGGCAGCAAGAGACCCAGTACTTC.